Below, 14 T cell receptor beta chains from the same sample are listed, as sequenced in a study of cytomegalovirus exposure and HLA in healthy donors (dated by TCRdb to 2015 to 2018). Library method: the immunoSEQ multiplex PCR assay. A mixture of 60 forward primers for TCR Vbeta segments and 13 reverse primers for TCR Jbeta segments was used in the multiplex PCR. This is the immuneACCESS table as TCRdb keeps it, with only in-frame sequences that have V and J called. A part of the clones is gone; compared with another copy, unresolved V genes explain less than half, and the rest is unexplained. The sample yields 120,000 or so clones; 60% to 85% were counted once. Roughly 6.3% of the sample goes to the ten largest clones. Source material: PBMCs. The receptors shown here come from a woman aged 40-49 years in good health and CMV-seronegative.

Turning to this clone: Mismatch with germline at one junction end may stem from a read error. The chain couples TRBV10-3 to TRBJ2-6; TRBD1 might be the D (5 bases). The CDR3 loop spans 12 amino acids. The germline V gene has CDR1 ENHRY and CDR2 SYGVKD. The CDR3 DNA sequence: TGTGCCACCTACTCTGGGGCCAACGGCCTGACTTTC. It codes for CATYSGANGLTF.

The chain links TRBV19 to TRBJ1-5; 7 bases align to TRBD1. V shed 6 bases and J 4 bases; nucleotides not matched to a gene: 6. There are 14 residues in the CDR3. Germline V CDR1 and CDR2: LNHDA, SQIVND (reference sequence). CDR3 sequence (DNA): TGTGCCAGTAGAGAGACAGGGAATAATCAGCCCCAGCATTTT. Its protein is CASRETGNNQPQHF.

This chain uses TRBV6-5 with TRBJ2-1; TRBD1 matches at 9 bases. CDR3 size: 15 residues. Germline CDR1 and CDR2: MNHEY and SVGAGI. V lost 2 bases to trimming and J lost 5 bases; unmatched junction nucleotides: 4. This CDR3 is CASSYLGTGNNEQFF. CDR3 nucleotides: TGTGCCAGCAGTTACCTCGGGACAGGGAACAATGAGCAGTTCTTC.

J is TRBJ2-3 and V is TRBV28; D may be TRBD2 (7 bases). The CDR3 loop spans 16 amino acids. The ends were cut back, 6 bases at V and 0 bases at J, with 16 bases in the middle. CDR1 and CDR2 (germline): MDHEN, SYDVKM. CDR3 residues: CASSRGGRVSTDTQYF. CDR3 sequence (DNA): TGTGCCAGCAGCAGGGGCGGGAGAGTAAGCACAGATACGCAGTATTTT. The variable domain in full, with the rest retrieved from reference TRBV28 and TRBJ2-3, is DVKVTQSSRYLVKRTGEKVFLECVQDMDHENMFWYRQDPGLGLRLIYFSYDVKMKEKGDIPEGYSVSREKKERFSLILESASTNQTSMYLCASSRGGRVSTDTQYFGPGTRLTVL.

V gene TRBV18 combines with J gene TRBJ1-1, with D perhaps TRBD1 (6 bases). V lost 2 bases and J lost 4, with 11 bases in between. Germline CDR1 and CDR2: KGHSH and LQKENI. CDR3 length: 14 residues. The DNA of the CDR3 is TGTGCCAGCTCACCAACACAGGGTCTCACTGAAGCTTTCTTT. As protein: CASSPTQGLTEAFF.

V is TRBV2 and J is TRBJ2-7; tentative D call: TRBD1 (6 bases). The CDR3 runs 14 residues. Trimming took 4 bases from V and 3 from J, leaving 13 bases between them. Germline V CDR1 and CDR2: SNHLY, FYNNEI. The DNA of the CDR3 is TGTGCCAGCAGTGCGGACAGAGCCTTCTACGAGCAGTACTTC. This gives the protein CASSADRAFYEQYF.

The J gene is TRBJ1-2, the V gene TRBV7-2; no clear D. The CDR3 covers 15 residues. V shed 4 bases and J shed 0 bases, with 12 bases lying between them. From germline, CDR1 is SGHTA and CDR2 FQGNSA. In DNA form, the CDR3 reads TGTGCCAGCAGCTCAGTCTCTCTTTCTAACTATGGCTACACCTTC. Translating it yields CASSSVSLSNYGYTF.

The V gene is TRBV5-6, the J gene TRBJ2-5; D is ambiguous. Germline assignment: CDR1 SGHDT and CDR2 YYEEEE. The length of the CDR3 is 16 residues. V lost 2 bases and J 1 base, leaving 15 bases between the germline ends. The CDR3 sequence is CASSFQVRQVQETQYF. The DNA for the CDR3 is TGTGCCAGCAGCTTCCAGGTTAGGCAGGTCCAAGAGACCCAGTACTTC. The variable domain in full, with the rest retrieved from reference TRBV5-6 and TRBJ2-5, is DAGVTQSPTHLIKTRGQQVTLRCSPKSGHDTVSWYQQALGQGPQFIFQYYEEEERQRGNFPDRFSGHQFPNYSSELNVNALLLGDSALYLCASSFQVRQVQETQYFGPGTRLLVL.

This CDR3 is CASSPDEQGASWSSYEQYF. The CDR3 coding sequence is TGTGCCAGCAGCCCCGATGAACAGGGGGCATCCTGGTCCTCCTACGAGCAGTACTTC. The J gene is TRBJ2-7, the V gene TRBV4-2, with 9 bases fitting TRBD1. The CDR3 contains 19 residues. The germline gives CDR1 LGHNA, CDR2 YNFKEQ. The V gene end was trimmed by 4 bases and the J gene end by 0 bases; junction bases not matched to a gene: 16.

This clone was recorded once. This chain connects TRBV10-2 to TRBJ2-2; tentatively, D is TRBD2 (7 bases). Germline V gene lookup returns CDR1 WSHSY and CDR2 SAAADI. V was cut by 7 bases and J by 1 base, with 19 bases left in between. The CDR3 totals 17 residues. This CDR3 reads CASKGGGRGKNTGELFF. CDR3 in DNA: TGCGCCAGCAAGGGGGGGGGTAGGGGAAAGAACACCGGGGAGCTGTTTTTT.

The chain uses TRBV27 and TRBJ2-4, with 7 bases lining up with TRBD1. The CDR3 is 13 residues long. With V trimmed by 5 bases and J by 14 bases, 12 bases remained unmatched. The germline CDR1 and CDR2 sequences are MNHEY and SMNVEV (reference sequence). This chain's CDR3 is CASSATGVRCEYF. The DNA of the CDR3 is TGTGCCAGCAGTGCCACAGGGGTCCGGTGTGAGTACTTC.

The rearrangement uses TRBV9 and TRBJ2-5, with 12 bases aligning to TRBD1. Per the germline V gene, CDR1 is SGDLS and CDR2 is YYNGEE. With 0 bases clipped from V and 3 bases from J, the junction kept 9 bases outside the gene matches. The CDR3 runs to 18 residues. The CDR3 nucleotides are TGTGCCAGCAGCGTAGGAGTAGCCGGGACAGGGGGCGAAGAGACCCAGTACTTC. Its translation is CASSVGVAGTGGEETQYF.

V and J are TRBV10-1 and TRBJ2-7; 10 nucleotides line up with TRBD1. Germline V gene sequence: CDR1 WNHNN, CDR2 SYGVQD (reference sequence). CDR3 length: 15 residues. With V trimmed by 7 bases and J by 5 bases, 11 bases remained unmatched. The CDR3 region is CASTLPGQGTHEQYF. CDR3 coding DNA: TGCGCCAGCACCCTCCCGGGACAGGGGACCCACGAGCAGTACTTC.

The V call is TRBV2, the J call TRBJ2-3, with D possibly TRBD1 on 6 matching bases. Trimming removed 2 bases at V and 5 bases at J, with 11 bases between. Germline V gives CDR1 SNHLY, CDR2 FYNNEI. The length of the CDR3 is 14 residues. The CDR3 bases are TGTGCCAGCAGTGAACCCCAGGGGAGAGATACGCAGTATTTT. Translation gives CASSEPQGRDTQYF.